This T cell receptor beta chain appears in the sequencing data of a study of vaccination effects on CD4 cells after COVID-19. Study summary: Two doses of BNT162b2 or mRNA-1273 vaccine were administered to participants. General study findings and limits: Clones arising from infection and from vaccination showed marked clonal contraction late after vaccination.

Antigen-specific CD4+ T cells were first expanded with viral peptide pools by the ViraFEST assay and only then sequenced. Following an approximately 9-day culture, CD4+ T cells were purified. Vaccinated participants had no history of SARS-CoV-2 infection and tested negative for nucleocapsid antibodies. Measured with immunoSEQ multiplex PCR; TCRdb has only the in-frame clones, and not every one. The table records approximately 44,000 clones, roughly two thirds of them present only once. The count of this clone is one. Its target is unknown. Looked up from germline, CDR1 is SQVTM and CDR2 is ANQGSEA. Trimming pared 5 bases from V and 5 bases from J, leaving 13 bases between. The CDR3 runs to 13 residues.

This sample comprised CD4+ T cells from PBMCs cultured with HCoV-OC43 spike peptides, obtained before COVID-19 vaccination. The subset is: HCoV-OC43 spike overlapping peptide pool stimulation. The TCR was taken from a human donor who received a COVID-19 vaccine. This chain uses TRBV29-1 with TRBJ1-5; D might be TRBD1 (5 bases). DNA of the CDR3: TGCAGCGTTCAGCAGGGTATTGATCAGCCCCAGCATTTT. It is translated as CSVQQGIDQPQHF.